This T cell receptor (beta chain) was identified in a study of T cells after yellow fever vaccination. Germline V gives CDR1 KGHSH, CDR2 LQKENI. This CDR3 has 13 residues. J was trimmed by 5 bases and V by 4 bases; bases with no gene match: 4. Via MiXCR, TCRdb re-called the 5' RACE reads, giving one row per CDR3 protein. The sample lists under 600,000 distinct CDR3 sequences, less than 25% occurring once. The chain combines TRBV18 with TRBJ2-7, with 8 bases identical to TRBD1. Material: PBMCs, obtained more than 20 days after the first yellow fever vaccination. This clonotype was sampled from a man aged 18 to 30 who received the YFV17D yellow fever vaccine. For the CDR3, the DNA is TGTGCCAGCTCACTGGGACAGGTGGACGAGCAGTACTTC. Protein: CASSLGQVDEQYF.